This TCR beta chain appears in the sequencing data of a study of read filtering for tumor transcriptome and immune sequencing. A word on this clonotype: A much larger clone lies one base from this, so it may be a read error.

From about 0.4 ug of RNA, a library with molecular barcoded alpha/delta and beta/gamma adaptors was made. TCRdb re-analysed the reads in MiXCR, keeping a single row per CDR3 protein. The sample contains some 140,000 distinct CDR3 sequences, over 10% of which appear only once. Germline values: CDR1 MGHDK, CDR2 SYGVNS. The CDR3 is 13 amino acids. This clonotype was obtained from a donor aged 40 or over with multiple myeloma. V is TRBV25-1 and J is TRBJ1-1; unclear D gene. The sample comprised a population of CD138-negative cells sorted from bone marrow. In DNA form, the CDR3 reads TGTGCCAGCACCAGCCTCAGGAACACTGACGCTTTCTTT. This translates into CASTSLRNTDAFF.